This TCR beta chain was profiled in a study of somatic mutations in cytotoxic T cells in rheumatoid arthritis. Profiling relied on immunoSEQ multiplex PCR, and the TCRdb table lists in-frame clones only, not all of them. Among 15,000 to 20,000 clones listed, just under 75% were seen once. The sequenced material came from CD8+ T cells sorted from blood. This receptor was taken from an adult with rheumatoid arthritis.

CDR3 nucleotides: TGTGCCAGCAGCTTGACAGGGGGATCTAACTATGGCTACACCTTC. Its translation: CASSLTGGSNYGYTF. This chain joins TRBV7-9 and TRBJ1-2, with TRBD1 matching 9 bases. The junction had 2 bases not matched to a gene; V was cut back by 3 bases and J by 0 bases. Germline CDR1 SEHNR, CDR2 FQNEAQ (reference sequence). The CDR3 extends over 15 amino acids.